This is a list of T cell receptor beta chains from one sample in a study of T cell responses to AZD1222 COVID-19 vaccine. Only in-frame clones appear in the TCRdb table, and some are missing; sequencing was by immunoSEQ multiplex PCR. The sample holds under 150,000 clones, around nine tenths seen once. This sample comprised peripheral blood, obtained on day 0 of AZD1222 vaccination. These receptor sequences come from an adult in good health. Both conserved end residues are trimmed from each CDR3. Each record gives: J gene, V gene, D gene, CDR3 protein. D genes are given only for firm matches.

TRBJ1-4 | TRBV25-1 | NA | ASSRERENEKLF
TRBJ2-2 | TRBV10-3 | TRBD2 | AISDRTSGPTGELF
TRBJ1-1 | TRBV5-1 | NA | ASSLVPNTEAF
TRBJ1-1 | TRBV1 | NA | TSSRGLENTEAF
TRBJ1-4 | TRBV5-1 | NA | ASSLTSATGQEKLF
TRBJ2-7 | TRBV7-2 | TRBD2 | ASSVQATSGMREQY
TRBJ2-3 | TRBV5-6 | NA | ASWGQNTDTQY
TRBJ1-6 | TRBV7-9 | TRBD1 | ASSLEDRGGSPLH
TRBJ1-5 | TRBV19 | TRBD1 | ASSMGQGFNNQPQH
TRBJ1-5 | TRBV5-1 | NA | ASSLGTLNQPQH
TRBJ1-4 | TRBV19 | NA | ASSIPRGGSEKLF
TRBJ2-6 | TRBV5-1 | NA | ASSLASGANVLT